Below, 7 T cell receptor beta chains from the same sample are listed, as sequenced in a study of post-analysis software for immune sequencing data. Their antigen targets remain unknown. TCR beta libraries were prepared from cDNA with unique molecular identifiers. TCRdb used MiXCR to reprocess the PCR reads, holding one entry per CDR3 protein. The data contain 380,000 or so distinct CDR3 sequences, roughly 30% of them singletons. Study-level findings and limits: TRBV segments more frequent in patients than in controls numbered several and included TRBV5-6, TRBV5-1 and TRBV20-1.

Sequenced: blood. The source of these receptors is a girl aged 5-17 years with multiple sclerosis.

V usage is TRBV7-3 and J usage is TRBJ2-7; D is undetermined. Trimming took off 5 bases at V and 0 bases at J, with 11 bases between the two ends. The CDR3 spans 14 residues. CDR1 and CDR2 from the germline V gene are SGHTA and FQGTGA. The CDR3 loop reads CASSPGPSSYEQYF. Here the CDR3 DNA reads TGTGCCAGCAGCCCCGGACCCAGCTCCTACGAGCAGTACTTC.

The chain is built from TRBV7-2 and TRBJ2-1, with 8 bases matching TRBD2. J gave up 1 base and V 5 bases, and 7 bases lay outside the gene matches. CDR3 size: 16 residues. In germline, CDR1 is SGHTA, CDR2 FQGNSA. CDR3: CASSRSGGASYNEQFF. The CDR3 DNA follows: TGTGCCAGCAGCCGAAGCGGGGGAGCTTCCTACAATGAGCAGTTCTTC. Together with reference TRBV7-2 and TRBJ2-1, the CDR3 gives the full variable domain: GAGVSQSPSNKVTEKGKDVELRCDPISGHTALYWYRQSLGQGLEFLIYFQGNSAPDKSGLPSDRFSAERTGGSVSTLTIQRTQQEDSAVYLCASSRSGGASYNEQFFGPGTRLTVL.

This clonotype was observed a few times. The junction shows a germline mismatch at one end, possibly a read error. The chain employs TRBV12-3 or TRBV12-4 and TRBJ2-3, with TRBD2 as a possible D gene (6 bases). CDR3 length equals 15 residues. CDR3 sequence (DNA): TGCGCCAGCAGTTTGGCCCCTAGCGGCACAGATACGCAGTATTTT. It codes for CASSLAPSGTDTQYF.

The gene calls are TRBV10-3 and TRBJ2-7; tentatively, D is TRBD1 (5 bases). This CDR3 is built from 15 residues. Deletions cut 0 bases from V and 2 bases from J, with 11 bases between. Germline V CDR1 and CDR2: ENHRY, SYGVKD. CDR3 DNA: TGTGCCATCAGTGAGTCGTTGACAGCCACCTACGAGCAGTACTTC. Translation gives CAISESLTATYEQYF.

The V gene is TRBV3-1, the J gene TRBJ1-1; no definite D call. The ends were cut back, 4 bases at V and 2 bases at J, with 11 bases in the middle. This CDR3 has 14 residues. CDR1 and CDR2 from the germline V gene are LGHDT and YNNKEL (reference sequence). The CDR3 region has the DNA TGTGCCAGCAGCCCACTAGGGCTAAACACTGAAGCTTTCTTT. It specifies CASSPLGLNTEAFF.

This clonotype was observed a few times. The V gene is TRBV28, the J gene TRBJ2-7, with D perhaps given as TRBD1 or TRBD2 (5 bases each). Trimming shortened V by 1 base and J by 2 bases, and 18 bases separated the two germline ends. The CDR3 has 17 amino acids. CDR1 is MDHEN, CDR2 SYDVKM, per germline. The CDR3 sequence is CASSLSGLKTAAYEQYF. The CDR3 coding sequence is TGTGCCAGCAGTTTATCGGGGCTTAAGACCGCGGCCTACGAGCAGTACTTC.

The chain recombines TRBV5-8 with TRBJ1-2; a possible D gene is TRBD1 (5 bases). CDR3 length: 14 amino acids. CDR1 SGHTS and CDR2 YDEGEE come from the germline V gene. The V end was cut by 4 bases, the J end by 4 bases, with 14 bases between. CDR3 residues: CASSLPGPIYGYTF. The CDR3 DNA reads TGTGCCAGCAGCCTTCCGGGACCGATCTATGGCTACACCTTC.